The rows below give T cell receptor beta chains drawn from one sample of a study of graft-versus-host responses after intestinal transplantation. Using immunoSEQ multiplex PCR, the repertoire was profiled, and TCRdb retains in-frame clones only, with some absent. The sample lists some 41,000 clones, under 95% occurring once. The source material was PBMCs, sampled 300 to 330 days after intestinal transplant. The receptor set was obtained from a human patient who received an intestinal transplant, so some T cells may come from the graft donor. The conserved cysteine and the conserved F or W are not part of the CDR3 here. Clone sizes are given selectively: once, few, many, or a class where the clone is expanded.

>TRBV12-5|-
ASGLSLSLTGAHQPQH
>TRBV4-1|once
ASSQRGRGLQETQY
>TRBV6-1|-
ASSETWQETQY
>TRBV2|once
ASRGDGDQPQH
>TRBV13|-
ASSMGQGARNEQY
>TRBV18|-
ASSPASTDTQY
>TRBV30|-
AWTIQETQY
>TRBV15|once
ATSREEGTESYEQY
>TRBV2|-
ASSQGQGANYGYT
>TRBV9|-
ASSTSGATDTQY
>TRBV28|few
ASSLLNHEQY
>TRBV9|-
ASSVAPTPGRTMNTEAF
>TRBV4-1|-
ASSLDFTGELF
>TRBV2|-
ASSEAGPRNTEAF
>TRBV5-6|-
ASSRLLGEKSYEQY
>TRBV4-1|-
ASSQDPAGTSGADTQY
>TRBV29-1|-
SVRTGTVSETQY
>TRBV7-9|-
ASSHPPGGRGTNEKLF
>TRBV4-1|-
ASSQDIVPPQGRETQY
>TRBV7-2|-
ASSLMGDSTDTQY
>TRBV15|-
ATSAPLTDTQY
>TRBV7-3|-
ASSYAPIERGTEAF
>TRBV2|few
ASSETGGLSYEQY
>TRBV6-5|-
ASSYGETYEQY
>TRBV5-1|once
ASSFEGSGANVLT
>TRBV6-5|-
ASSYGTRTYEQY
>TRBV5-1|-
ASSPGTVNSPLH
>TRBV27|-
ASSLASVVLDEQF
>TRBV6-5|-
ASSRGQLYGYT
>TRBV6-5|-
ASSPGGHEQY
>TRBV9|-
ASSVAGGSYNEQF
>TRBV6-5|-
ASGTSFYEQY
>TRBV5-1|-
ASSLDGQPYEQY
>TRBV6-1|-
ASRGRSSYEQY
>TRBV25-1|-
ASSELGAGNSPLH
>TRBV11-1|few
ASSLTGGGYEQY
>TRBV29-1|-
SVIGQGEYEQY
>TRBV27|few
ASSLGQRTEAF
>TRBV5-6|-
ASSQVRVGETQY
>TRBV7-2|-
ASSLGSGLGETQY